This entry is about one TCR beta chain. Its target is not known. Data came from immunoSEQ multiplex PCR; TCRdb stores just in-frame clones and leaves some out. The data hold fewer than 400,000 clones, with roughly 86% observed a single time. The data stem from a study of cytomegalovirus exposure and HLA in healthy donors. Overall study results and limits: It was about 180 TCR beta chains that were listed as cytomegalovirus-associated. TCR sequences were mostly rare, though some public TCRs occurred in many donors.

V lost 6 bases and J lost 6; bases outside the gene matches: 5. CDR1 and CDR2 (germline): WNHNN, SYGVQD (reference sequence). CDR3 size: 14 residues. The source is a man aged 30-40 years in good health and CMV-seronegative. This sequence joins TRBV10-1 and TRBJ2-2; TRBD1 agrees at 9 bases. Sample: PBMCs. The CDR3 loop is CASRRTGEAGELFF. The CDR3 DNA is TGCGCCAGCAGGAGGACAGGGGAGGCCGGGGAGCTGTTTTTT.